This T cell receptor beta chain was documented in a study of T cell repertoires in ileal Crohn's disease. Study outcomes and limitations: Compared with CD4 T cells, sorted CD8 cells carried more expanded clones. Active smokers at surgery had more clonal expansions than non-smokers. All patients with clonality above 26.8% had endoscopic recurrence.

Sequencing used immunoSEQ multiplex PCR; TCRdb keeps in-frame clones, though not all of them. The sample records some 30,000 clones, roughly 77% being singletons. Germline lookup yields CDR1 MNHEY and CDR2 SVGAGI. The V segment lost 4 bases and the J segment 4 bases; nucleotides outside the gene matches: 4. CDR3 length equals 14 residues. For this clone: Its antigen is not known.

The clonotype comes from an adult with Crohn's disease. The sequencing sample was made of ileal tissue. The chain combines TRBV6-5 with TRBJ1-5; 7 nucleotides match TRBD1. CDR3: CASSSEQGNQPQHF. The CDR3 DNA reads TGTGCCAGCAGTTCGGAACAGGGGAATCAGCCCCAGCATTTT.